This T cell receptor beta chain originates from a study of beta chain features in type 1 diabetes. This clone has just a few counts. This CDR3 comprises 17 residues. Per germline, CDR1 PRHDT and CDR2 FYEKMQ (reference sequence). V lost 5 bases and J 1 base, leaving 18 bases between the germline ends. Every isolated RNA sample was fully reverse transcribed, so sequencing captured expressed TCRB transcripts. Sequencing was performed with immunoSEQ multiplex PCR; in TCRdb, only in-frame clones are kept and a portion is missing. The sample contains some 400,000 clones, approximately 16% of which appear only once.

Sequencing was carried out using naive CD4+ T cells from blood. The chain employs TRBV13 and TRBJ1-3, with a tentative D call TRBD1 (6 bases). This sequence was found in a woman aged 18 to 35 in good health. This chain's CDR3 is CASSPKPIRGSGNTIYF. The CDR3 region has the DNA TGTGCCAGCAGCCCCAAACCGATCAGGGGATCTGGAAACACCATATATTTT.